This paragraph reports one T cell receptor beta chain. The identical CDR3 is also encoded by other nucleotide sequences in the sample. Assay: immunoSEQ multiplex PCR; the TCRdb copy retains only in-frame clones and omits some. Of fewer than 1.6 million clones in the sample, approximately 98.5% are singletons; the top ten hold approximately 0.4%. This sample stems from a study of shared clonotypes between healthy human individuals. The germline CDR1 and CDR2 sequences are MDHEN and SYDVKM. V was cut by 2 bases and J by 8 bases, with 9 bases left in between. The CDR3 length is 12 residues. This receptor was identified in a man aged 25-45 years in good health. The sequencing input was naive CD4+ T cells sorted from blood. The subset denotes: CD45RA+ positively selected. The chain recombines TRBV28 with TRBJ1-2, with D hard to call. The CDR3 here is CASSLGSGGYTF. In DNA form, the CDR3 reads TGTGCCAGCAGTTTAGGCAGCGGCGGCTACACCTTC.